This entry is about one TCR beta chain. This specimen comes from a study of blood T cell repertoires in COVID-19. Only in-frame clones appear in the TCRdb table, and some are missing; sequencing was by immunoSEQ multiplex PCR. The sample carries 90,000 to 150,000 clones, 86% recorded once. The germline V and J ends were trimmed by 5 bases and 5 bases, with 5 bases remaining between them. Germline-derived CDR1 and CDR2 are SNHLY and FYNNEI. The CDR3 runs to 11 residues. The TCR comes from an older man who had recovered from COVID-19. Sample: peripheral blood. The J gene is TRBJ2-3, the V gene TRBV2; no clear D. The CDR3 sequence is CASSSLDTQYF. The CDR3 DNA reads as TGTGCCAGCAGTTCCTTAGATACGCAGTATTTT.